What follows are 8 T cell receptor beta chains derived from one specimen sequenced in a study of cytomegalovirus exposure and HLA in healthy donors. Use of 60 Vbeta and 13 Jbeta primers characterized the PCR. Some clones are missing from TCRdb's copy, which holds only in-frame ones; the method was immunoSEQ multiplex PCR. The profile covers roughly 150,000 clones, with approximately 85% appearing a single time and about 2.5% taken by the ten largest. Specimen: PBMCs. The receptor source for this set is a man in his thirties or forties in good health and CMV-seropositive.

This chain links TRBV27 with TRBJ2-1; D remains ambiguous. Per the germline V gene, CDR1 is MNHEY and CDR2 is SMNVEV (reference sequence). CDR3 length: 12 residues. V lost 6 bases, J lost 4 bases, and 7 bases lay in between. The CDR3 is CASSSTYNEQFF. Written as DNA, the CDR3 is TGTGCCAGCAGCTCAACATACAATGAGCAGTTCTTC.

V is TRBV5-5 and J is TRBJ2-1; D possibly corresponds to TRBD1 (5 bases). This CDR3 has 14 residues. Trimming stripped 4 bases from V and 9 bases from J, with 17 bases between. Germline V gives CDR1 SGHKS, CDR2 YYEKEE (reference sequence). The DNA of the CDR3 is TGTGCCAGCAGCCCCTCCCTACCCCAGGGTGAGCAGTTCTTC. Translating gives CASSPSLPQGEQFF.

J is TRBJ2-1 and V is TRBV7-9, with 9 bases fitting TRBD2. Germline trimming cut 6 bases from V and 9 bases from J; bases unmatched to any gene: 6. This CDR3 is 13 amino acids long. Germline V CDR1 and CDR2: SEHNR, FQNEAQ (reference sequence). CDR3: CASRWGGRAEQFF. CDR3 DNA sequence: TGTGCCAGCAGATGGGGCGGGAGGGCTGAGCAGTTCTTC.

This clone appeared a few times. The CDR3 region has the DNA TGCGCCAGCAGCCAATCGGACAGGGGTTTGTCTGGAGAGACCCAGTACTTC. This encodes CASSQSDRGLSGETQYF. The genes are TRBV4-1 and TRBJ2-5, with 9 bases identical to TRBD1. The length of the CDR3 is 17 residues. The germline CDR1 and CDR2 sequences are MGHRA and YSYEKL. With 2 bases clipped from V and 4 bases from J, the junction kept 11 bases outside the gene matches.

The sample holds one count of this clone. CDR3 sequence reads: CASSGSLGGHGTEAFF. The CDR3 DNA is TGTGCCAGCTCAGGATCGTTGGGGGGGCATGGCACTGAAGCTTTCTTT. The genes are TRBV18 and TRBJ1-1, with D perhaps TRBD1 (6 bases). Trimming pared 5 bases from V and 4 bases from J, leaving 20 bases between. The CDR3 has 16 residues. Germline values: CDR1 KGHSH, CDR2 LQKENI.

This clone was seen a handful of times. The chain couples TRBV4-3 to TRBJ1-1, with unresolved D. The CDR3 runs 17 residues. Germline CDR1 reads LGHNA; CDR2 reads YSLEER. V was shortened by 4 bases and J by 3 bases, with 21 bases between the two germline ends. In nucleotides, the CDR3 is TGCGCCAGCAGCCTCCAAAGGGAGGTGGCAAGACACACTGAAGCTTTCTTT. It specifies CASSLQREVARHTEAFF.

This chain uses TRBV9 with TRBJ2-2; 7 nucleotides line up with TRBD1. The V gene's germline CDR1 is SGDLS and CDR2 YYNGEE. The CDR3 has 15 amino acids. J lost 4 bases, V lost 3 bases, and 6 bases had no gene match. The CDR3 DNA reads TGTGCCAGCAGCGATTGGGACAGAGTCACCGGGGAGCTGTTTTTT. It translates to CASSDWDRVTGELFF.

The CDR3 reads CASSLSGGAGEQYV. The CDR3 nucleotides are TGTGCCAGCAGTTTGTCCGGGGGAGCCGGGGAGCAGTACGTC. The chain couples TRBV27 to TRBJ2-7; possibly TRBD2 for D (6 bases). V gave up 3 bases and J gave up 7 bases, with 16 bases separating them. CDR1 is MNHEY and CDR2 is SMNVEV in the germline V gene (reference sequence). The CDR3 length is 14 residues.